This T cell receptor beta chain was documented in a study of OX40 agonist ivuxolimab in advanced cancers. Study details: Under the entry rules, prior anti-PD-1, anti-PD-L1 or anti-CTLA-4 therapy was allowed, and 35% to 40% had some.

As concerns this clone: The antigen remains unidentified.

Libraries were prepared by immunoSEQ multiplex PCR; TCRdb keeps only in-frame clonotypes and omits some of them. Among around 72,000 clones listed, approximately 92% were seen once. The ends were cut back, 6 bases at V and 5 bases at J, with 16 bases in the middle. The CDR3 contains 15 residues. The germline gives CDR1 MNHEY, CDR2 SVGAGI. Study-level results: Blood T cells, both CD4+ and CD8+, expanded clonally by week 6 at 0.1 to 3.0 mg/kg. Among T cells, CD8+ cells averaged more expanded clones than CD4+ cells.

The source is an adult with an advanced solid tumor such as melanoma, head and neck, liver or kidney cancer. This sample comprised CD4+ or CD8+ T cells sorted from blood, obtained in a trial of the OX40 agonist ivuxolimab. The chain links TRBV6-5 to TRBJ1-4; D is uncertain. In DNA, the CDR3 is TGTGCCAGCAGACCTCAGAGCTCCTACAATGAAAAACTGTTTTTT. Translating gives CASRPQSSYNEKLFF.